One sample yielded the 19 T cell receptor beta chains listed below, sequenced in a study of Graves' ophthalmopathy and Graves' hyperthyroidism. For repertoire sequencing, the TCR beta CDR3 regions were amplified from RNA transcripts. An initial RT-PCR round employing HTBI primers preceded a second-round multiplex PCR. TCRdb fed the multiplex PCR reads into MiXCR, producing one record per CDR3 protein. This table holds some 25,000 distinct CDR3 sequences, around 50% found once. The sequencing sample was made of peripheral blood. The origin of the receptors is an adult woman with stable Graves' hyperthyroidism.

CDR3 nucleotide sequence: TGCAGTGCACCGGACGGACGCAATGAGCAGTTCTTC. Translation: CSAPDGRNEQFF. The V call is TRBV20-1, the J call TRBJ2-1; D is ambiguous. This CDR3 spans 12 amino acids. The V gene's germline CDR1 is DFQATT and CDR2 SNEGSKA (reference sequence). The ends were cut back, 6 bases at V and 6 bases at J, with 12 bases in the middle.

There are many counts of this clonotype. The chain uses TRBV5-5 and TRBJ2-1; D unclear. Germline values: CDR1 SGHKS, CDR2 YYEKEE (reference sequence). The CDR3 has 13 residues. V was pared by 0 bases and J by 7 bases, with 8 bases between. In DNA, the CDR3 is TGTGCCAGCAGCTTGGTACCTCAGAATGAGCAGTTCTTC. The encoded protein is CASSLVPQNEQFF.

J is TRBJ1-2 and V is TRBV18, with 10 bases identical to TRBD1. The CDR3 is 16 amino acids. Germline CDR1 is KGHSH and CDR2 is LQKENI. V trimming: 5 bases; J trimming: 5 bases; junction bases outside the gene matches: 11. In nucleotides, the CDR3 is TGTGCCAGCTCAGATGTGACAGGGGGCATTAATTATGGCTACACCTTC. As protein: CASSDVTGGINYGYTF.

The chain couples TRBV28 to TRBJ1-2; D may be TRBD1 (5 bases). Trimming pared 6 bases from V and 7 bases from J, leaving 15 bases between. There are 13 residues in the CDR3. CDR1 is MDHEN, CDR2 SYDVKM, per germline. The CDR3 loop is CASSRTGTFGYTF. For the CDR3, the DNA is TGTGCCAGCAGCCGGACGGGGACCTTTGGCTACACCTTC.

This clonotype has a count of ten or more. The rearrangement joins TRBV7-8 to TRBJ2-1; D unclear. Germline V gene lookup returns CDR1 SGHVS and CDR2 FQNEAQ. Trimming stripped 5 bases from V and 5 bases from J, with 19 bases between. The CDR3 spans 16 residues. CDR3 sequence (DNA): TGTGCCAGCAGCCCTAGACGCGTGACCCTGGACAATGAGCAGTTCTTC. This sequence encodes CASSPRRVTLDNEQFF.

For this clonotype: Because the CDR3's place on the DNA is in doubt, the DNA is left out and the CDR3 is given as listed by TCRdb. The chain has TRBV20-1 and TRBJ2-5; TRBD1 is taken as the D call from the table, unchecked against the DNA. The CDR3 sequence runs 19 residues, both termini included. Germline CDR1 is DFQATT and CDR2 is SNEGSKA (reference sequence). This CDR3 reads CSASHDPEKLFFGSGTQYF.

CDR3 DNA sequence: TGTGCCAGCAGTGAAAACAGGGGAGGCGGGGAGACCCAGTACTTC. It yields the protein CASSENRGGGETQYF. The chain couples TRBV2 to TRBJ2-5; tentative D call: TRBD1 (7 bases). Germline V gene sequence: CDR1 SNHLY, CDR2 FYNNEI. Deletions cut 2 bases from V and 5 bases from J, with 15 bases between. The CDR3 is made up of 15 amino acids.

There are a few counts of this clonotype. The chain combines TRBV7-3 with TRBJ1-6, with TRBD1 as a possible D gene (6 bases). V was trimmed by 4 bases and J by 10 bases, leaving 14 bases between them. CDR1 SGHTA and CDR2 FQGTGA come from the germline V gene. CDR3 length: 14 amino acids. This chain's CDR3 is CASSSQGSGSPLHF. CDR3 coding DNA: TGTGCCAGCAGCTCTCAGGGGAGTGGATCACCCCTCCACTTT.

V is TRBV20-1 and J is TRBJ1-6; D not resolved. Trimming left V 6 bases short and J 7 bases short, with 13 bases between. This CDR3 is 13 amino acids long. Germline lookup yields CDR1 DFQATT and CDR2 SNEGSKA (reference sequence). The CDR3 loop is CSAPDRVNSPLHF. Written as DNA, the CDR3 is TGCAGTGCCCCCGACCGGGTGAATTCACCCCTCCACTTT.

Comments on this clonotype: At one of its ends the junction is not consistent with the germline gene, which may arise from a read error. The genes are TRBV11-2 and TRBJ2-1; D not resolved. Germline V gene sequence: CDR1 SGHAT, CDR2 FQNNGV. This CDR3 contains 13 residues. In DNA, the CDR3 is TGTGCCAGCGGCTTAGGAAGCCTCAATGAGCAGTTCTTC. Translation gives CASGLGSLNEQFF.

This clonotype was observed many times. CDR3 loop: CASRADRENTEAFF. The CDR3 DNA reads TGTGCCAGCAGAGCGGACAGGGAGAACACTGAAGCTTTCTTT. The rearrangement joins TRBV28 to TRBJ1-1; TRBD1 agrees at 8 bases. CDR3 size: 14 residues. The germline V gene encodes CDR1 MDHEN and CDR2 SYDVKM. V lost 6 bases and J lost 1; bases outside the gene matches: 4.

This clonotype was seen repeatedly, ten times or more. The V call is TRBV3-1, the J call TRBJ2-1; TRBD2 matches at 7 bases. V dropped 1 base and J dropped 14; count of bases not matched to a gene: 8. Per germline, CDR1 LGHDT and CDR2 YNNKEL (reference sequence). The CDR3 runs to 13 residues. The CDR3 nucleotides read TGTGCCAGCAGCCAAGTCAGGGAGGGAGCAAAGTTCTTC. Translated, it gives CASSQVREGAKFF.

On this clonotype: Likely a read error: the CDR3 ends without its conserved phenylalanine or tryptophan. No DNA is shown, since the ends of the CDR3 on it are uncertain; the CDR3 is the one TCRdb lists. The rearrangement joins TRBV6-4 to TRBJ2-7; the table's D call, TRBD1, was not checked against the DNA. CDR1 MRHNA and CDR2 SNTAGT come from the germline V gene. From its first to its last residue, the CDR3 has 11 amino acids. CDR3: CASSDSRGHSL.

As for this clonotype: A read error may explain this, as a much larger clone is one base away. The genes are TRBV5-1 and TRBJ2-4; D is unresolved. Germline V gene data show CDR1 as SGHRS and CDR2 as YFSETQ. The CDR3 runs 12 residues. The CDR3 DNA follows: TGCGCCAGCAGCTTGGAAGGGAACATTCGGTACTTC. It codes for CASSLEGNIRYF.

This clonotype was counted ten times or more. The chain recombines TRBV19 with TRBJ2-2; D uncertain. Trimming took off 8 bases at V and 6 bases at J, with 10 bases between the two ends. The CDR3 runs 12 residues. Germline CDR1 and CDR2: LNHDA and SQIVND (reference sequence). The DNA for the CDR3 is TGTGCCAGTGTCGACGGAGCCGGGGAGCTGTTTTTT. The encoded protein is CASVDGAGELFF.

This clonotype appeared a few times. V usage is TRBV25-1 and J usage is TRBJ2-1; the match to TRBD1 covers 9 bases. Germline trimming cut 5 bases from V and 6 bases from J; bases unmatched to any gene: 11. There are 16 residues in the CDR3. Germline assignment: CDR1 MGHDK and CDR2 SYGVNS. The CDR3 DNA reads TGTGCCAGCAGTTCCGATAGGACAGGGGTCCTCAATGAGCAGTTCTTC. This codes for CASSSDRTGVLNEQFF.

This clonotype was counted at least ten times. V usage is TRBV2 and J usage is TRBJ2-2, with D tentatively TRBD2 (5 bases). Germline V gives CDR1 SNHLY, CDR2 FYNNEI. V lost 2 bases to trimming and J lost 6 bases, with 10 bases between them. This CDR3 region has 14 residues. As DNA, the CDR3 is TGTGCCAGCAGTGAATGGCCGGAGGCCGGGGAGCTGTTTTTT. The encoded protein is CASSEWPEAGELFF.

This clonotype has ten or more counts. A much bigger clone sits one base away, suggesting this may be a read error. This rearrangement joins TRBV11-2 to TRBJ2-7; unclear D gene. Trimming pared 1 base from V and 2 bases from J, leaving 12 bases between. This CDR3 is built from 15 residues. Germline values: CDR1 SGHAT, CDR2 FQNNGV. CDR3 DNA sequence: TGTGCCAGCAGCTTAGGGGGTTCCCTCGCCTACGAGCAGTACTTC. This gives the protein CASSLGGSLAYEQYF.

Note on this clonotype: The CDR3 ends on some other residue instead of the conserved phenylalanine or tryptophan, so this is likely a read error. The limits of the CDR3 on the DNA are not certain, so only TCRdb's listed CDR3 is given. J is TRBJ2-5 and V is TRBV5-4; the D call TRBD2 from the table was never checked on the DNA. The CDR3 extends over 16 residues, inclusive of both ends. Germline loops: CDR1 SGHNT, CDR2 YYREEE (reference sequence). CDR3 residues: CASSLFNRDYGYTFGS.